The TCR beta chain described here comes from a study of T cell repertoires in cytomegalovirus infection (dated by TCRdb to the late 2010s). Regarding the research as a whole: Peptide stimulations targeted recently identified HLA-C-restricted CMV epitopes, whose presentation resists viral immunomodulation, together with well-studied HLA-B-restricted epitopes. The HLA type of each donor mattered for the analysis, because public TCR beta signatures pointed to carriage of CMV infection along with the matching HLA type. What the study reported, not specific to this receptor: In the ex vivo response, HLA-C-restricted CMV-specific TCR beta clonotypes were dominant, and in two of eight donors the single most frequent clonotype came from this HLA-C-restricted group. Cumulative frequency of public TCR beta family members discriminated carriers of CMV infection plus the relevant HLA type in this cohort and an independent approximately 350-donor cohort.

The germline V gene supplies CDR1 SGHTA and CDR2 FQGNSA. The CDR3 sequence holds 14 residues, the cysteine and phenylalanine included. The DNA shown is the 42-base CDR3, in frame from base 1. V loses 6 bases of germline sequence and J loses 4 bases, and the interval between the two ends is 16 bases. Sequenced using an Illumina HiSeq 1500. TCRdb trimmed the raw reads at Q25, called clones with MiXCR and kept productive beta chains. Rows with one shared CDR3 protein collapse into an entry with the most common genes and DNA. The sample table shows 550,000 to 700,000 distinct CDR3 sequences, and roughly 42% are seen once. The ten most abundant clones make up roughly 50% of the sample. Sample treatment or condition, as interpreted from the label and publication: in vitro stimulation with specific CMV peptide epitopes to enrich CMV-specific T cells. The sample holds a few counts of this clonotype. The antigen this receptor binds is unknown. Per-base quality was not reported, and no clone a single base away is much larger than it.

This TCR derives from a human donor in good health (CMV status not recorded). Some clones in this sample may be carry-over from other donors' samples. The sequences come from cultured PBMCs, collected from culture after CMV antigen stimulation. The V gene is TRBV7-2 and the J gene is TRBJ2-7; the D segment is perhaps TRBD1 or TRBD2, each sharing 5 matched bases. The CDR3 in this case is CASSSRGNAYEQYF. The nucleotides are TGTGCCAGCAGTTCCCGGGGCAACGCGTACGAGCAGTACTTC.